The rows below give T cell receptor beta chains drawn from one sample of a study of blood T cell repertoires in COVID-19. Using immunoSEQ multiplex PCR, the repertoire was profiled, and TCRdb retains in-frame clones only, with some absent. The table lists roughly 130,000 clones, about 85% of them singletons. What was sequenced was peripheral blood. These receptors came from a human donor with COVID-19, enrolled during active disease. The donor label of this sample is uncertain. CDR3s include the opening cysteine and the closing phenylalanine or tryptophan. The D gene is left open where the match is weak. The size field is filled for only some rows; it gives once, few, many or a size class.

d_call j_call clone_size v_call cdr3_aa cdr3_nt
NA TRBJ1-6 NA TRBV6-5 CASSSGAYNSPLHF TGTGCCAGCAGCTCCGGGGCCTATAATTCACCCCTCCACTTT
NA TRBJ1-2 once TRBV5-4 CASSLTVGGYTF TGTGCCAGCAGCTTGACTGTGGGCGGCTACACCTTC
TRBD1 TRBJ1-1 NA TRBV6-5 CASSPTGSGNTEAFF TGTGCCAGCAGTCCGACAGGGTCGGGGAACACTGAAGCTTTCTTT
NA TRBJ2-3 NA TRBV5-6 CASSLGSADTQYF TGTGCCAGCAGCCTCGGGAGTGCAGATACGCAGTATTTT
NA TRBJ2-2 NA TRBV6-5 CASRDQGFGTGELFF TGTGCCAGCAGGGATCAGGGATTCGGAACCGGGGAGCTGTTTTTT
TRBD1 TRBJ2-7 few TRBV6-5 CASSYDADRDTYEQYF TGTGCCAGCAGTTACGATGCGGACAGGGATACCTACGAGCAGTACTTC
TRBD1 TRBJ1-1 NA TRBV29-1 CSGNRGPEAFF TGCAGCGGGAACAGGGGCCCTGAAGCTTTCTTT
NA TRBJ1-2 NA TRBV6-6 CASSYSTGRGDGYTF TGTGCCAGCAGTTACTCAACGGGGCGGGGTGATGGCTACACCTTC
NA TRBJ1-4 NA TRBV2 CARGGQGNYNEKLFF TGTGCCAGGGGAGGTCAGGGAAACTACAATGAAAAACTGTTTTTT
NA TRBJ1-2 NA TRBV3-1/TRBV3-2 CASSFATALYGYTF TGTGCCAGCAGCTTTGCGACAGCCCTCTATGGCTACACCTTC
NA TRBJ1-2 NA TRBV12-2 CASRDQGFSYGYTF TGTGCAAGTCGCGACCAGGGTTTTAGCTATGGCTACACCTTC
NA TRBJ1-2 NA TRBV3-1/TRBV3-2 CASSQGPGDYGYTF TGTGCCAGCAGCCAAGGCCCAGGGGACTATGGCTACACCTTC
NA TRBJ2-7 NA TRBV9 CASSPDGKSSYEQYF TGTGCCAGCAGCCCAGACGGGAAAAGCTCCTACGAGCAGTACTTC
TRBD2 TRBJ2-2 NA TRBV9 CASSERGAGDTGELFF TGTGCCAGCAGCGAAAGGGGAGCGGGGGACACCGGGGAGCTGTTTTTT
NA TRBJ2-1 NA TRBV7-8 CASSLARGGPYNEQFF TGTGCCAGCAGCTTAGCGCGGGGTGGCCCCTACAATGAGCAGTTCTTC
NA TRBJ2-1 NA TRBV7-2 CASSLAGPEQFF TGTGCCAGCAGCTTAGCGGGGCCTGAGCAGTTCTTC
TRBD1 TRBJ1-5 NA TRBV19 CASSIGSGGAEPQHF TGTGCCAGTAGTATAGGCTCAGGGGGCGCGGAGCCCCAGCATTTT
NA TRBJ1-1 NA TRBV30 CPRSGSNTEAFF TGTCCCCGGTCCGGGTCTAACACTGAAGCTTTCTTT
NA TRBJ2-7 NA TRBV15 CATSRDRGPGEQYF TGTGCCACCAGCAGAGATCGGGGTCCGGGGGAGCAGTACTTC
TRBD2 TRBJ2-5 once TRBV5-5 CASSFGGARETQYF TGTGCCAGCAGCTTCGGGGGGGCCCGAGAGACCCAGTACTTC
NA TRBJ1-2 NA TRBV7-9 CASSFFDSEGYTF TGTGCCAGCAGCTTTTTTGATTCGGAGGGCTACACCTTC
NA TRBJ2-7 NA TRBV5-1 CASSLDGRVYEQYF TGCGCCAGCAGCTTGGACGGGCGGGTCTACGAGCAGTACTTC
NA TRBJ1-2 NA TRBV24-1 CATRDGQSNYGYTF TGTGCCACCAGGGATGGACAGAGTAACTATGGCTACACCTTC
NA TRBJ1-2 NA TRBV5-1 CASSFTGSGYTF TGCGCCAGCAGCTTCACAGGGTCTGGCTACACCTTC
TRBD2 TRBJ2-1 NA TRBV4-1 CASSQDFPSGSSYNEQFF TGCGCCAGCAGCCAAGATTTTCCCAGCGGGAGCTCCTACAATGAGCAGTTCTTC
NA TRBJ2-1 NA TRBV3-1/TRBV3-2 CASSQPAGNEQFF TGTGCCAGCAGCCAGCCTGCGGGGAATGAGCAGTTCTTC
TRBD1 TRBJ2-2 NA TRBV6-5 CASSSWTGMDTGELFF TGTGCCAGCAGTTCATGGACAGGGATGGACACCGGGGAGCTGTTTTTT